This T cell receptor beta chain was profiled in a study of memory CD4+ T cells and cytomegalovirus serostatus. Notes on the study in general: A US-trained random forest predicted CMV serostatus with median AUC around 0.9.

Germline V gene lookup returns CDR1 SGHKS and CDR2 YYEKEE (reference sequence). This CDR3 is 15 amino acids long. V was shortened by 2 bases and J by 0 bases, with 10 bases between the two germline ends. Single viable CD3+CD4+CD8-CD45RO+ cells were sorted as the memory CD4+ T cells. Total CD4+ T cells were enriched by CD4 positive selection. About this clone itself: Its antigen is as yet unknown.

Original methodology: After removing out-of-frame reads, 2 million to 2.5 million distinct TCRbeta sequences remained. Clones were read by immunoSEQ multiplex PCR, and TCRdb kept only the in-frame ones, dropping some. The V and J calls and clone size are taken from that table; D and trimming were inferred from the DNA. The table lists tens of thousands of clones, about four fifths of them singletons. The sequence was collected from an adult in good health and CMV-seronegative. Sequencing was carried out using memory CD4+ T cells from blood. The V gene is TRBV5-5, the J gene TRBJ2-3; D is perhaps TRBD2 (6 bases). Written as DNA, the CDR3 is TGTGCCAGCAGCTTTTGGGGGGTTAGCACAGATACGCAGTATTTT. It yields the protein CASSFWGVSTDTQYF.